This TCR beta chain was sequenced in a study of blood T cell repertoires in COVID-19 (dated by TCRdb to 2020 to 2022). In the study overall: Samples covering the acute and convalescent phases of COVID-19 were provided by collaborators in the United States, Italy and Spain. The prospective study material was composed of cDNA or gDNA derived from T cells, B-cell-depleted T cells, or PBMCs. Deeply sampled blood TCRbeta repertoires from subjects exposed to, actively infected with, or recovered from COVID-19 were included in the dataset. The sample metadata nearly always contained a de-identified subject ID, COVID-19 status, age in years and sex. Samples were obtained from the ongoing ImmuneRACE study (first 160 participants) and from 1,254 subjects provided by 6 global collaborators. The repertoires were made available in a free public database intended to serve as a resource for research on the immune response to SARS-CoV-2. HLA class I and class II types, where available, came from metadata supplied by the sample provider rather than from assay-based typing. The investigation overall reported the following: The amount of clinical and demographic metadata varied by source and participant and was provided uncurated.

Based on the germline V gene, the CDR1 and CDR2 sequences are MGHDK and SYGVNS. The CDR3, cysteine through phenylalanine, is 12 amino acids long. Just the 36-base CDR3 DNA is kept, in frame starting at base 1. The germline ends are 8 bases apart after V is trimmed by 2 bases and J by 9 bases. Comments on this clone: Its antigen remains unidentified. No base-level quality is on record; no much larger clone is a single base apart.

The immunoSEQ Assay, a bias-controlled multiplex PCR, was used to amplify TCRbeta CDR3 regions from genomic DNA. The paper's processing steps were these. The number of nucleated cells in each sample was estimated from the amplification of reference gene primers within the assay. Sequence reads were collapsed and filtered to measure the absolute abundance of every unique TCRbeta CDR3 rearrangement. For each sample, productive Simpson clonality was calculated by taking the square root of Simpson's diversity index across productive rearrangements. Drawn from immuneACCESS, this table holds only the in-frame rearrangements with V and J called that TCRdb kept. Clones are partly lost; checked studies trace under half to an unresolved V gene and leave the rest unexplained. V, J and clone size were drawn from that table, and D and trimming were deduced from the DNA. For this sample the table gives 110,000 or so clones, of which about 80% were detected only once. In total, the top ten clones hold roughly 5.6% of the sample.

Whole blood was collected in K2EDTA tubes by collaborating institutions according to the institutions' own protocols. For TCRbeta analysis, collaborator samples were shipped as frozen whole blood, as isolated PBMCs, or as DNA extracted from either sample type. Sequenced material: peripheral blood. This sequence was found in a man between 65 and 79 years old with acute or convalescent COVID-19. This sequence uses TRBV25-1 and TRBJ2-1; TRBD1 is possibly the D segment (5 matching bases). The CDR3 reads as follows: CASSEQGFEQFF. The sequenced DNA: TGTGCCAGCAGTGAACAGGGTTTTGAGCAGTTCTTC.